This T cell receptor (beta chain) came from a study of blood T cell repertoires in COVID-19. The sample holds one count of this clone. CDR1 and CDR2 from the germline V gene are MNHEY and SMNVEV (reference sequence). CDR3 length: 11 amino acids. V was pared by 2 bases and J by 11 bases, with 10 bases between. In the authors' workflow: The assay estimated nucleated cells by amplifying reference gene primers. Sequenced by immunoSEQ multiplex PCR; TCRdb stores in-frame clones only, minus some. V, J and clone size are taken as reported in that table, and D and trimming were inferred from the DNA itself. This table holds approximately 200,000 clones, 75% to 90% found once.

This chain links TRBV27 with TRBJ2-7, with D hard to call. Sequenced input: PBMCs or T cells enriched from blood (not recorded which). The sequence was obtained from a woman aged 25-40 years who had been exposed to COVID-19. CDR3 sequence (DNA): TGTGCCAGCAGTTTAGGTGCCACGGAGTACTTC. Amino acid sequence: CASSLGATEYF.